The 30 T cell receptor beta chains given below trace back to one sample, sequenced in a study of cytomegalovirus exposure and HLA in healthy donors. The PCR was carried out with 60 Vbeta primers and 13 Jbeta primers. Sequencing used immunoSEQ multiplex PCR; TCRdb keeps in-frame clones, though not all of them. The table has some 110,000 clones, roughly 70% seen once; the top ten hold around 1.3%. Material for sequencing was PBMCs. Receptors originate from a man aged 40-49 years in good health and CMV-seronegative.

The V call is TRBV30, the J call TRBJ2-3; 12 bases match TRBD2. Germline CDR1 and CDR2: GTSNPN and SVGIG (reference sequence). V trimming: 5 bases; J trimming: 4 bases; junction bases outside the gene matches: 1. The CDR3 extends over 13 amino acids. As DNA, the CDR3 is TGTGCCTGGGGACTAGCGGGATCAGATACGCAGTATTTT. This translates into CAWGLAGSDTQYF.

The chain employs TRBV27 and TRBJ1-5; weak D call: TRBD1 (6 bases). V lost 5 bases, J lost 7 bases, and 18 bases lay in between. The CDR3 consists of 15 residues. Germline V gene data show CDR1 as MNHEY and CDR2 as SMNVEV (reference sequence). This CDR3 is CASSVTGPSGQPQHF. The CDR3 DNA sequence: TGTGCCAGCAGTGTCACAGGGCCCTCAGGACAGCCCCAGCATTTT.

The table lists this clone with a few counts. The V and J genes are TRBV5-1 and TRBJ2-1; 8 bases line up with TRBD2. J was trimmed by 4 bases and V by 6 bases; bases with no gene match: 6. Germline V lookup: CDR1 SGHRS, CDR2 YFSETQ. The CDR3 sequence is 14 residues long. The CDR3 sequence: CASTTGGGYNEQFF. The CDR3 DNA reads as TGCGCCAGCACTACCGGGGGGGGTTACAATGAGCAGTTCTTC.

The chain recombines TRBV9 with TRBJ2-5; D possibly corresponds to TRBD1 (5 bases). From germline, CDR1 is SGDLS and CDR2 YYNGEE. The CDR3 has 17 residues. V was trimmed by 4 bases and J by 4 bases, leaving 23 bases between them. In DNA, the CDR3 is TGTGCCAGCAGCACCCTACCCACCGGCAGGGCAAGAGAGACCCAGTACTTC. This encodes CASSTLPTGRARETQYF. Combining the CDR3 with reference TRBV9 and TRBJ2-5 gives the whole variable domain DSGVTQTPKHLITATGQRVTLRCSPRSGDLSVYWYQQSLDQGLQFLIQYYNGEERAKGNILERFSAQQFPDLHSELNLSSLELGDSALYFCASSTLPTGRARETQYFGPGTRLLVL.

The chain carries TRBV19 and TRBJ2-5, with 7 bases lining up with TRBD2. There are 14 residues in the CDR3. V gave up 1 base and J gave up 3 bases; unmatched junction bases: 2. Germline CDR1 and CDR2: LNHDA and SQIVND (reference sequence). Here the CDR3 reads CASSIVAGEETQYF. CDR3 nucleotides: TGTGCCAGTAGTATAGTGGCGGGGGAAGAGACCCAGTACTTC.

The chain couples TRBV7-6 to TRBJ2-7, with 8 bases fitting TRBD1. The germline V gene has CDR1 SGHVS and CDR2 FNYEAQ. The CDR3 runs to 14 residues. V was clipped by 5 bases and J by 4 bases; unmatched bases: 7. CDR3: CASSQRTGQYEQYF. For the CDR3, the DNA is TGTGCCAGCAGCCAAAGGACAGGGCAGTACGAGCAGTACTTC.

V usage is TRBV5-4 and J usage is TRBJ2-3; the D is unclear. CDR1 is SGHNT, CDR2 YYREEE, per germline (reference sequence). Trimming pared 0 bases from V and 4 bases from J, leaving 6 bases between. The CDR3 runs 13 residues. The CDR3 here is CASSLADSDTQYF. In nucleotides, the CDR3 is TGTGCCAGCAGCTTGGCCGACTCAGATACGCAGTATTTT.

V gene TRBV6-6 combines with J gene TRBJ2-3, with TRBD2 as a possible D gene (6 bases). Germline V gene lookup returns CDR1 MNHNY and CDR2 SVGAGI (reference sequence). Trimming took 9 bases from V and 1 from J, leaving 17 bases between them. The CDR3 has 15 residues. The CDR3: CASGGGGAGTDTQYF. Here the CDR3 DNA reads TGTGCCAGTGGTGGGGGAGGCGCCGGCACAGATACGCAGTATTTT.

The V gene is TRBV5-1, the J gene TRBJ2-2; weak D call: TRBD2 (6 bases). Per germline, CDR1 SGHRS and CDR2 YFSETQ. The germline V and J ends were trimmed by 5 bases and 6 bases, with 11 bases remaining between them. CDR3 length equals 13 residues. The CDR3 is CASRTGESGELFF. The CDR3 DNA reads TGCGCCAGCAGGACGGGGGAGTCCGGGGAGCTGTTTTTT.

V usage is TRBV6-1 and J usage is TRBJ1-5, with D unresolved. V gave up 2 bases and J gave up 4 bases, with 12 bases separating them. Germline-derived CDR1 and CDR2 are MNHNS and SASEGT. This CDR3 has 15 residues. The CDR3 is CASSESLGGNQPQHF. The CDR3 DNA sequence: TGTGCCAGCAGTGAAAGCCTCGGCGGGAATCAGCCCCAGCATTTT.

J is TRBJ1-5 and V is TRBV28; 7 positions agree with TRBD1. V lost 7 bases, J lost 7 bases, and 7 bases stayed unmatched. The CDR3 has 13 residues. Germline V gene data show CDR1 as MDHEN and CDR2 as SYDVKM. CDR3 DNA sequence: TGTGCCAGCAAGACAGGGTCCCCCCAGCCCCAGCATTTT. Translated, it gives CASKTGSPQPQHF.

The chain couples TRBV2 to TRBJ2-3, with 12 positions matching TRBD2. Germline V CDR1 and CDR2: SNHLY, FYNNEI. V gave up 2 bases and J gave up 4 bases; unmatched junction bases: 4. The CDR3 runs 16 residues. The CDR3 DNA reads TGTGCCAGCAGTGAACCGGCTAGCGGGGGGGCAGATACGCAGTATTTT. Its protein product is CASSEPASGGADTQYF.

This chain connects TRBV6-5 to TRBJ2-7; 9 bases match TRBD1. From germline, CDR1 is MNHEY and CDR2 SVGAGI. V lost 4 bases to trimming and J lost 4 bases; unmatched junction nucleotides: 5. The CDR3 runs 14 residues. The CDR3: CASSSRDREYEQYF. In DNA, the CDR3 is TGTGCCAGCAGTTCCCGGGACAGGGAGTACGAGCAGTACTTC.

The chain joins TRBV27 to TRBJ2-7; TRBD1 matches 10 bases. V was pared by 4 bases and J by 3 bases, with 6 bases of the junction left unmatched. This CDR3 spans 15 amino acids. Germline V lookup: CDR1 MNHEY, CDR2 SMNVEV (reference sequence). The CDR3 DNA reads TGTGCCAGCAGTTCCGGACAGGGGGATTACTACGAGCAGTACTTC. It encodes CASSSGQGDYYEQYF.

The rearrangement joins TRBV18 to TRBJ1-1; D remains unclear. V dropped 6 bases and J dropped 0 bases, with 17 bases sitting between them. This CDR3 has 16 amino acids. From germline, CDR1 is KGHSH and CDR2 LQKENI. As DNA, the CDR3 is TGTGCCAGCTCCCCCGTTGGTAGCGGCGTGAACACTGAAGCTTTCTTT. It codes for CASSPVGSGVNTEAFF.

The CDR3 nucleotides read TGTGCCAGCAGCTTAGCGACAGGCCTACCCGTGGATACGCAGTATTTT. Encoded protein: CASSLATGLPVDTQYF. This sequence joins TRBV7-6 and TRBJ2-3, with D possibly TRBD1 on 6 matching bases. V dropped 0 bases and J dropped 6 bases, with 16 bases sitting between them. The germline V gene encodes CDR1 SGHVS and CDR2 FNYEAQ. This CDR3 region has 16 residues.

The chain links TRBV7-6 to TRBJ2-3; D remains ambiguous. From germline, CDR1 is SGHVS and CDR2 FNYEAQ. V was pared by 3 bases and J by 6 bases, with 16 bases between. CDR3 length: 15 residues. In nucleotides, the CDR3 is TGTGCCAGCAGCTTGGCCCCCAGACTCGGGGATACGCAGTATTTT. Protein sequence: CASSLAPRLGDTQYF.

The V gene is TRBV29-1, the J gene TRBJ1-5; D uncertain. The CDR3 covers 11 residues. The germline V gene encodes CDR1 SQVTM and CDR2 ANQGSEA. V gave up 4 bases and J gave up 5 bases, with 6 bases separating them. In nucleotides, the CDR3 is TGCAGCGTTGGAAGCGATCAGCCCCAGCATTTT. Its translation is CSVGSDQPQHF. The full variable domain, with the rest looked up from reference TRBV29-1 and TRBJ1-5, is SAVISQKPSRDICQRGTSLTIQCQVDSQVTMMFWYRQQPGQSLTLIATANQGSEATYESGFVIDKFPISRPNLTFSTLTVSNMSPEDSSIYLCSVGSDQPQHFGDGTRLSIL.

The chain recombines TRBV30 with TRBJ2-3, with D uncertain. The CDR3 runs 12 residues. V was clipped by 3 bases and J by 3 bases, with 7 bases between them. The V gene's germline CDR1 is GTSNPN and CDR2 SVGIG (reference sequence). The CDR3 is CAWSDLTDTQYF. The CDR3 DNA is TGTGCCTGGAGCGACTTAACAGATACGCAGTATTTT. The full variable domain, rest sourced from reference TRBV30 and TRBJ2-3, is SQTIHQWPATLVQPVGSPLSLECTVEGTSNPNLYWYRQAAGRGLQLLFYSVGIGQISSEVPQNLSASRPQDRQFILSSKKLLLSDSGFYLCAWSDLTDTQYFGPGTRLTVL.

The CDR3 protein is CASSPIQQPQHF. The DNA of the CDR3 is TGTGCCAGCAGCCCAATCCAGCAGCCCCAGCATTTT. The chain is built from TRBV7-9 and TRBJ1-5; D unclear. The V and J ends lost 5 bases and 7 bases respectively, with 9 bases between them. This CDR3 is built from 12 residues. The germline V gene encodes CDR1 SEHNR and CDR2 FQNEAQ (reference sequence).

Concerning this clone itself: At the DNA level, this CDR3 is encoded by other sequences in the same sample as well. The gene calls are TRBV6-5 and TRBJ1-5; weak D call: TRBD1 (6 bases). The ends were cut back, 0 bases at V and 4 bases at J, with 7 bases in the middle. Germline lookup yields CDR1 MNHEY and CDR2 SVGAGI. The length of the CDR3 is 14 residues. CDR3 nucleotides: TGTGCCAGCAGTTACTCGACAGGAAATCAGCCCCAGCATTTT. It translates to CASSYSTGNQPQHF.

V is TRBV7-2 and J is TRBJ1-5; 9 bases are shared with TRBD1. The CDR3 covers 16 residues. Germline V gene lookup returns CDR1 SGHTA and CDR2 FQGNSA. V was clipped by 4 bases and J by 4 bases; unmatched bases: 8. The CDR3 loop is CASSWGTGKGNQPQHF. In nucleotides, the CDR3 is TGTGCCAGCAGCTGGGGGACAGGGAAGGGAAATCAGCCCCAGCATTTT.

This clone was counted a single time. The rearrangement uses TRBV5-1 and TRBJ2-7, with 9 bases matching TRBD2. Germline lookup yields CDR1 SGHRS and CDR2 YFSETQ. This CDR3 is built from 15 residues. V was clipped by 4 bases and J by 2 bases; unmatched bases: 7. The CDR3 nucleotides are TGCGCCAGCAGCCCGGGACTAGCAGTTGCCTACGAGCAGTACTTC. Translation gives CASSPGLAVAYEQYF.

The rearrangement uses TRBV5-1 and TRBJ2-3; 9 bases are a match to TRBD2. The V segment lost 0 bases and the J segment 4 bases; nucleotides outside the gene matches: 9. Germline CDR1 is SGHRS and CDR2 is YFSETQ. The CDR3 contains 17 residues. This chain's CDR3 is CASSLGGAGGPADTQYF. As DNA, the CDR3 is TGCGCCAGCAGCTTGGGTGGTGCGGGAGGGCCTGCAGATACGCAGTATTTT.

The chain has TRBV7-9 and TRBJ2-6, with TRBD2 identical over 10 bases. V lost 3 bases to trimming and J lost 4 bases; unmatched junction nucleotides: 6. Per the germline V gene, CDR1 is SEHNR and CDR2 is FQNEAQ (reference sequence). The CDR3 is 17 amino acids. The CDR3 region is CASSFPGLASGANVLTF. In nucleotides, the CDR3 is TGTGCCAGCAGCTTCCCGGGACTAGCGTCCGGGGCCAACGTCCTGACTTTC.

The chain combines TRBV11-2 with TRBJ2-1, with 7 bases matching TRBD2. The CDR3 is 16 amino acids. The junction had 7 bases not matched to a gene; V was cut back by 4 bases and J by 1 base. Germline CDR1 is SGHAT and CDR2 is FQNNGV. CDR3 loop: CASSSTAGGSYNEQFF. DNA of the CDR3: TGTGCCAGCAGCTCCACAGCCGGGGGGTCCTACAATGAGCAGTTCTTC.

This clone was seen more than once but under ten times. The CDR3 is CASSPAGTPITGELFF. CDR3 in DNA: TGTGCCAGCAGTCCAGCCGGGACTCCCATCACCGGGGAGCTGTTTTTT. The genes are TRBV27 and TRBJ2-2; TRBD2 might be the D (6 bases). This CDR3 comprises 16 residues. The V end lost 5 bases, the J end lost 4 bases, and 17 bases lay between the germline ends. Looked up from germline, CDR1 is MNHEY and CDR2 is SMNVEV (reference sequence).

DNA of the CDR3: TGTGCCAGCAGCCTAACAGGGTCCACTGAAGCTTTCTTT. The encoded protein is CASSLTGSTEAFF. The genes are TRBV28 and TRBJ1-1; D might be TRBD1 (6 bases). The CDR3 loop spans 13 amino acids. Germline V CDR1 and CDR2: MDHEN, SYDVKM. The V end lost 6 bases, the J end lost 4 bases, and 12 bases lay between the germline ends.

The chain has TRBV6-5 and TRBJ2-4; D possibly corresponds to TRBD1 (5 bases). CDR3 length: 16 amino acids. Per the germline V gene, CDR1 is MNHEY and CDR2 is SVGAGI. Trimming removed 0 bases from V and 2 bases from J, with 11 bases in between. The CDR3 DNA is TGTGCCAGCAGTTACTCAGGGGCTGGAACCAAAAACATTCAGTACTTC. This translates into CASSYSGAGTKNIQYF.

The J gene is TRBJ1-4, the V gene TRBV6-5; 7 nucleotides agree with TRBD1. The CDR3 spans 14 residues. After removal of 6 bases from V and 6 bases from J, the junction contained 7 bases not matched to a gene. Germline V gene lookup returns CDR1 MNHEY and CDR2 SVGAGI. CDR3 region: CASRIGGGYEKLFF. The CDR3 bases are TGTGCCAGCAGAATAGGGGGCGGATATGAAAAACTGTTTTTT.